This TCR beta chain was observed in a study of immune cell composition in non-small cell lung cancer. Whole-study context: Histologic subtype was mainly adenocarcinoma or squamous cell carcinoma. Study-level points and caveats: Tumour-associated clones >0.5% occurred in approximately 31% of adenocarcinomas, roughly 75% of squamous.

In the case of this clone: Antigen: not known.

Clones were sequenced by immunoSEQ multiplex PCR, and TCRdb holds only the in-frame ones, with some missing. The sample has 11,000 to 15,000 clones, over 70% seen once. V shed 0 bases and J shed 6 bases, with 15 bases lying between them. The CDR3 loop spans 16 amino acids. The germline V gene encodes CDR1 MNHNS and CDR2 SASEGT. The sequenced sample consisted of lung tumor tissue. The V call is TRBV6-1, the J call TRBJ1-5, with D hard to call. The source of this sequence is a human donor with non-small cell lung cancer. DNA for the CDR3: TGTGCCAGCAGTGAAGCGTCTCTCAGTCTCGGTCAGCCCCAGCATTTT. Residues: CASSEASLSLGQPQHF.